This T cell receptor beta chain derives from a study of blood T cell repertoires in COVID-19. The overall study: Researchers got acute and convalescent COVID-19 samples from the United States, Italy and Spain. Sources were T cells, B-cell-depleted T cells, or PBMCs; the material itself was cDNA or gDNA.

Methods used by the authors: Cell counts per sample came from amplifying reference gene primers. Some clones are missing from TCRdb's copy, which holds only in-frame ones; the method was immunoSEQ multiplex PCR. For V, J and clone size, that table is used; D and trimming come from the DNA. The sample contains about 260,000 clones, 83% of which appear only once. The sample holds one count of this clone. Sequenced sample: peripheral blood. The receptor's source is a woman aged 50 to 65 who had recovered from COVID-19.

In nucleotides, the CDR3 is TGTGCCAGCAGCGTAGCTGTCGGGAGCACAGATACGCAGTATTTT. Amino acids: CASSVAVGSTDTQYF. The chain recombines TRBV9 with TRBJ2-3; D unclear. The CDR3 contains 15 residues. Trimming pared 0 bases from V and 0 bases from J, leaving 8 bases between. Germline CDR1 SGDLS, CDR2 YYNGEE.